This entry describes one T cell receptor beta chain. What it binds is not known. Combining a sample-barcoded 5' primer with a J-beta primer mix, a second PCR ran for about 7 to 11 cycles. All cDNA molecules were each tagged by a template-switch adaptor with 12 random nucleotides. TCRdb analysed the 5' RACE reads with MiXCR anew, one entry per CDR3 protein. The table includes about a million distinct CDR3 sequences, approximately 50% detected once. The sample originates from a study of blood T cells in healthy people across ages. Notes on the study in general: Donor CMV status was unknown, possibly confounding expanded clonotype changes. The fall in TCR beta diversity per million T cells was roughly linear with age.

This CDR3 contains 16 residues. The germline CDR1 and CDR2 sequences are SGHAT and FQNNGV. V gave up 5 bases and J gave up 4 bases, with 19 bases separating them. The chain uses TRBV11-2 and TRBJ2-3; TRBD2 is a possible D gene (6 bases). This TCR was sampled from a woman aged 55-70 years in good health. What was sequenced was blood. The CDR3 bases are TGTGCCAGCAGCCCCACTAGCTCGATCGGCGCAGATACGCAGTATTTT. As protein: CASSPTSSIGADTQYF.